One and the same sample provided the 20 T cell receptor beta chains below, sequenced in a study of CD8+ T cells in alopecia areata. As to treatment: oral pan-JAK inhibitor, 5-10 mg twice daily. After isolation, RNA underwent reverse transcription to generate cDNA as the sequencing template. Generated by immunoSEQ multiplex PCR, the TCRdb table keeps only in-frame clones and is missing some. The data show over 150,000 clones, around 60% seen once. The starting material was CD4+ T cells sorted from blood, obtained at week 24, from a patient treated with tofacitinib. These receptors were taken from a human donor with alopecia areata.

In this sample, this clone turned up a few times. The V gene is TRBV29-1, the J gene TRBJ1-1; possible D gene TRBD1, 6 bases. The germline V gene has CDR1 SQVTM and CDR2 ANQGSEA. The V gene lost 7 bases and the J gene lost 5 bases, with 14 bases spanning the gap. The CDR3 length is 12 residues. CDR3 loop: CSAQRGRTEAFF. The CDR3 coding sequence is TGCAGCGCCCAGCGGGGGCGGACTGAAGCTTTCTTT.

The rearrangement uses TRBV18 and TRBJ2-7, with a weak D call TRBD1 (5 bases). Germline CDR1 KGHSH, CDR2 LQKENI. The CDR3 length is 14 residues. V lost 5 bases and J 0 bases, leaving 11 bases between the germline ends. The CDR3 reads CASSSDKSSYEQYF. CDR3 nucleotides: TGTGCCAGCTCATCGGACAAGAGCTCCTACGAGCAGTACTTC.

This clone was detected only a few times. J is TRBJ2-3 and V is TRBV25-1; 7 bases line up with TRBD1. Germline CDR1 is MGHDK and CDR2 is SYGVNS. The CDR3 totals 13 residues. V gave up 6 bases and J gave up 3 bases; unmatched junction bases: 3. CDR3 coding DNA: TGTGCCAGCAGAGAGACAGGGACAGATACGCAGTATTTT. It translates to CASRETGTDTQYF. The complete variable domain, with remaining parts taken from reference TRBV25-1 and TRBJ2-3, reads EADIYQTPRYLVIGTGKKITLECSQTMGHDKMYWYQQDPGMELHLIHYSYGVNSTEKGDLSSESTVSRIRTEHFPLTLESARPSHTSQYLCASRETGTDTQYFGPGTRLTVL.

Notes on this clone: In the same sample, other DNA sequences code for this CDR3. The chain carries TRBV30 and TRBJ1-2; D may be TRBD1 (5 bases). This CDR3 is built from 12 residues. Trimming took off 0 bases at V and 6 bases at J, with 8 bases between the two ends. The germline gives CDR1 GTSNPN, CDR2 SVGIG (reference sequence). This chain's CDR3 is CAWSVARDGYTF. CDR3 nucleotides: TGTGCCTGGAGTGTCGCCAGGGATGGCTACACCTTC. Variable domain in full (rest from reference TRBV30 and TRBJ1-2): SQTIHQWPATLVQPVGSPLSLECTVEGTSNPNLYWYRQAAGRGLQLLFYSVGIGQISSEVPQNLSASRPQDRQFILSSKKLLLSDSGFYLCAWSVARDGYTFGSGTRLTVV.

The chain uses TRBV30 and TRBJ1-6, with D possibly being TRBD1 (5 bases). There are 16 residues in the CDR3. CDR1 GTSNPN and CDR2 SVGIG come from the germline V gene (reference sequence). V lost 3 bases, J lost 1 base, and 13 bases lay in between. The CDR3 here is CAWRTAGRSYNSPLHF. In DNA form, the CDR3 reads TGTGCCTGGAGAACTGCAGGGAGGTCCTATAATTCACCCCTCCACTTT.

The rearrangement uses TRBV7-2 and TRBJ2-1; possibly TRBD1 for D (6 bases). From germline, CDR1 is SGHTA and CDR2 FQGNSA. CDR3 length: 13 amino acids. V was shortened by 5 bases and J by 3 bases, with 8 bases between the two germline ends. Written as DNA, the CDR3 is TGTGCCAGCAGCCGCAGGGGCTACAATGAGCAGTTCTTC. Protein sequence: CASSRRGYNEQFF.

The chain couples TRBV5-1 to TRBJ2-7, with D hard to call. The germline CDR1 and CDR2 sequences are SGHRS and YFSETQ. Trimming removed 3 bases from V and 4 bases from J, with 11 bases in between. The CDR3 is made up of 13 amino acids. The CDR3 protein is CASSSHDGYEQYF. The CDR3 bases are TGCGCCAGCAGCTCACACGACGGGTACGAGCAGTACTTC.

The gene calls are TRBV11-2 and TRBJ1-2; 8 bases agree with TRBD1. With 5 bases clipped from V and 4 bases from J, the junction kept 6 bases outside the gene matches. From germline, CDR1 is SGHAT and CDR2 FQNNGV. The CDR3 contains 14 residues. The CDR3 coding sequence is TGTGCCAGCAGCAACCAGGACAGGGCCTATGGCTACACCTTC. It encodes CASSNQDRAYGYTF. The full variable domain, completed using reference TRBV11-2 and TRBJ1-2, is EAGVAQSPRYKIIEKRQSVAFWCNPISGHATLYWYQQILGQGPKLLIQFQNNGVVDDSQLPKDRFSAERLKGVDSTLKIQPAKLEDSAVYLCASSNQDRAYGYTFGSGTRLTVV.

A single count supports this clone. This chain joins TRBV7-9 and TRBJ1-6; tentatively, D is TRBD1 (5 bases). The CDR3 totals 15 residues. Germline V CDR1 and CDR2: SEHNR, FQNEAQ (reference sequence). The V end lost 1 base, the J end lost 7 bases, and 11 bases lay between the germline ends. The DNA of the CDR3 is TGTGCCAGCAGCTTAGACGGGGCGGGAAATTCACCCCTCCACTTT. Residues: CASSLDGAGNSPLHF.

The chain carries TRBV27 and TRBJ2-7, with D perhaps matching TRBD1 (6 bases). The CDR3 is 13 amino acids. The V end was cut by 6 bases, the J end by 3 bases, with 12 bases between. Per the germline V gene, CDR1 is MNHEY and CDR2 is SMNVEV (reference sequence). CDR3 DNA sequence: TGTGCCAGCAGCTTCGGACAGAGCTACGAGCAGTACTTC. As protein: CASSFGQSYEQYF.

The chain is built from TRBV2 and TRBJ2-5; D not resolved. The CDR3 consists of 14 residues. The V end lost 6 bases, the J end lost 1 base, and 12 bases lay between the germline ends. Germline V gene sequence: CDR1 SNHLY, CDR2 FYNNEI. The CDR3 nucleotides read TGTGCCAGCAGGATATCTGAAGCCCAAGAGACCCAGTACTTC. Protein: CASRISEAQETQYF.

This clone was detected a few times. The chain has TRBV5-1 and TRBJ2-2; D unresolved. The CDR3 length is 14 residues. Per germline, CDR1 SGHRS and CDR2 YFSETQ. Between the trimmed V and J ends, which lost 2 bases and 7 bases, there was a span of 12 bases. CDR3: CASSLRADGGELFF. CDR3 DNA: TGCGCCAGCAGCTTACGTGCGGACGGCGGGGAGCTGTTTTTT.

This clone was counted between two and nine times. The V gene is TRBV4-1, the J gene TRBJ2-2; D ambiguous. This CDR3 region has 16 residues. The germline V and J ends were trimmed by 0 bases and 4 bases, with 12 bases remaining between them. CDR1 is MGHRA, CDR2 YSYEKL, per germline. The chain's CDR3 is CASSQDSDFSTGELFF. In nucleotides, the CDR3 is TGCGCCAGCAGCCAAGATTCCGACTTTTCCACCGGGGAGCTGTTTTTT.

This clone was seen a single time. This chain uses TRBV10-3 with TRBJ2-5, with unresolved D. Germline V gene lookup returns CDR1 ENHRY and CDR2 SYGVKD. CDR3 length: 14 residues. Trimming cost V 3 bases and J 1 base, with 9 bases left between them. The CDR3 sequence is CAISESGRQETQYF. The CDR3 DNA is TGTGCCATCAGTGAATCGGGCCGCCAAGAGACCCAGTACTTC.

This chain uses TRBV27 with TRBJ1-5, with 8 bases fitting TRBD1. The V gene's germline CDR1 is MNHEY and CDR2 SMNVEV (reference sequence). J lost 6 bases, V lost 5 bases, and 15 bases had no gene match. There are 17 residues in the CDR3. Here the CDR3 DNA reads TGTGCCAGCAGTCTTTCCTACAGGGGGGCTTATAGTCAGCCCCAGCATTTT. Its translation is CASSLSYRGAYSQPQHF.

The rearrangement joins TRBV29-1 to TRBJ2-7, with TRBD1 matching 10 bases. The ends lost 7 bases at V and 6 bases at J; junction bases unmatched: 9. Looked up from germline, CDR1 is SQVTM and CDR2 is ANQGSEA. CDR3 length: 13 amino acids. The CDR3 nucleotides are TGCAGCGCGGACCCCGGGACAGGGGCCGAGCAGTACTTC. As protein: CSADPGTGAEQYF.

This clone was seen a few times. The chain carries TRBV9 and TRBJ2-3, with D possibly TRBD1 on 6 matching bases. The V gene lost 1 base and the J gene lost 2 bases, with 8 bases spanning the gap. This CDR3 is built from 14 residues. In germline, CDR1 is SGDLS, CDR2 YYNGEE. DNA for the CDR3: TGTGCCAGCAGCGTACAGGGGACCACAGATACGCAGTATTTT. Encoded protein: CASSVQGTTDTQYF.

The rearrangement links TRBV4-2 to TRBJ2-1; the D gene is possibly TRBD1 (5 bases). Between the trimmed V and J ends, which lost 0 bases and 8 bases, there was a span of 14 bases. CDR1 is LGHNA and CDR2 is YNFKEQ in the germline V gene. CDR3 size: 15 residues. In DNA form, the CDR3 reads TGTGCCAGCAGCCAAGATCCACGGTGGGGCGATGAGCAGTTCTTC. It codes for CASSQDPRWGDEQFF.

In its sample, this clone was seen many times. This chain uses TRBV4-1 with TRBJ2-7, with no clear D. The CDR3 runs to 16 residues. V lost 4 bases and J lost 0, with 16 bases in between. Per germline, CDR1 MGHRA and CDR2 YSYEKL. This chain's CDR3 is CASSLARTVNSYEQYF. In DNA form, the CDR3 reads TGCGCCAGCAGCCTCGCCCGGACGGTGAACTCCTACGAGCAGTACTTC.

In its sample, this clone was seen a few times. V and J are TRBV30 and TRBJ1-1, with D possibly being TRBD1 (6 bases). The CDR3 totals 15 residues. The V end lost 7 bases, the J end lost 4 bases, and 22 bases lay between the germline ends. Germline V gives CDR1 GTSNPN, CDR2 SVGIG (reference sequence). CDR3 nucleotide sequence: TGTGCCTCCAAAATCCGGGGGGGCGCGAGCACTGAAGCTTTCTTT. Translating gives CASKIRGGASTEAFF.